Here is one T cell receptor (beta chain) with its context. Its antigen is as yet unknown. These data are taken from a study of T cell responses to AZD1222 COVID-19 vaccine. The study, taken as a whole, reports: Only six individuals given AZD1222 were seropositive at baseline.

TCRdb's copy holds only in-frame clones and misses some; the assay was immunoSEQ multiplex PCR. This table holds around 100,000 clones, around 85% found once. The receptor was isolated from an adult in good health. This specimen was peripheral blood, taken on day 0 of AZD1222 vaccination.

The CDR3 DNA follows: TGTGCCAGCAGCTTAGGTAACAGTCAGTCACCCCTCCACTTT. Encoded protein: CASSLGNSQSPLHF. The chain uses TRBV7-9 and TRBJ1-6; no definite D call. The CDR3 has 14 residues. Trimming left V 1 base short and J 10 bases short, with 11 bases between. Germline values: CDR1 SEHNR, CDR2 FQNEAQ (reference sequence).